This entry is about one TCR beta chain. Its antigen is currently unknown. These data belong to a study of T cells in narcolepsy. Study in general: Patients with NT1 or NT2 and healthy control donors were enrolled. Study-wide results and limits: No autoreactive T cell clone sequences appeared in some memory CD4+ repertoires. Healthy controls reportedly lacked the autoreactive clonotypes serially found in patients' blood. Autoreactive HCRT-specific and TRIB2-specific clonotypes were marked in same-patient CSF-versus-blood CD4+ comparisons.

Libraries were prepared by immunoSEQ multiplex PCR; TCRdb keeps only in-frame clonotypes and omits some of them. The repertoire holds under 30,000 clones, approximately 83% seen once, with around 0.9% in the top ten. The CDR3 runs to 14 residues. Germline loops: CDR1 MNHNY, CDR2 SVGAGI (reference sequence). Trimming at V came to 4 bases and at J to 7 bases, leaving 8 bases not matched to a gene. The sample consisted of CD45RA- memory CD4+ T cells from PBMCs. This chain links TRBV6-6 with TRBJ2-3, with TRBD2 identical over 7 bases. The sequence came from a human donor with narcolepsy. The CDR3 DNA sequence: TGTGCCAGCAGTTCCGACGTAAGCGGGAATACGCAGTATTTT. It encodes CASSSDVSGNTQYF.